The clone carrying this TCR beta chain was counted at least ten times. Its antigen remains unknown. Per the germline V gene, CDR1 is MGHRA and CDR2 is YSYEKL. The CDR3 has 15 amino acids. V was pared by 1 base and J by 2 bases, with 4 bases of the junction left unmatched. The data derive from a study of identical twins. General study results and limits: Analyses of zero insertions could, in part, be confounded by invariant MAIT and iNKT cells. Cord blood beta clonotypes that were abundant carried fewer insertions, and memory repertoires showed no such trend.

Unique molecular identifiers were present on the cDNA, which also gained a universal primer site by template switching. A single record per CDR3 protein comes from TCRdb applying MiXCR to the 5' RACE reads. The sample lists approximately 260,000 distinct CDR3 sequences; about 8.3% were seen once. A further study also used this sample, focusing on yellow fever vaccine responses in identical twins.

The receptor was derived from a woman younger than 30 in good health. Sequencing used CD8+ T cells sorted from blood. This sequence joins TRBV4-1 and TRBJ1-1; 7 bases fit TRBD1. The CDR3 protein is CASSQVGGGNTEAFF. The CDR3, as DNA: TGCGCCAGCAGCCAAGTCGGAGGGGGCAACACTGAAGCTTTCTTT.